This T cell receptor (beta chain) derives from a study of blood T cell repertoires in COVID-19. Background on the study: Whether acute or convalescent, the COVID-19 samples came from the United States, Italy and Spain.

With V trimmed by 6 bases and J by 3 bases, 4 bases remained unmatched. Per germline, CDR1 LNHDA and CDR2 SQIVND (reference sequence). The length of the CDR3 is 13 residues. Sequencing was performed with immunoSEQ multiplex PCR; in TCRdb, only in-frame clones are kept and a portion is missing. This table has about 200,000 clones, more than 70% appearing once. This TCR was recovered from a man between 18 and 35 years old with active or convalescent COVID-19. This chain links TRBV19 with TRBJ1-1; 7 bases agree with TRBD1. Material: peripheral blood. DNA of the CDR3: TGTGCCAGTAGAACACAGGGGTACACTGAAGCTTTCTTT. The encoded protein is CASRTQGYTEAFF.